Following are 11 T cell receptor beta chains from one sample sequenced in a study of blood T cell repertoires in COVID-19. Clones were read by immunoSEQ multiplex PCR, and TCRdb kept only the in-frame ones, dropping some. The sample lists roughly 300,000 clones, around 87% occurring once. The sample consisted of PBMCs or T cells enriched from blood (not recorded which). These receptors were taken from a woman in her thirties who had recovered from COVID-19.

This clone was recorded a few times. The chain links TRBV21-1 to TRBJ1-2. TRBV21-1 constitutes a pseudogene. This CDR3 region has 14 residues. The CDR3 region has the DNA TGTGCCAGCAGCAAAAAACCCGAGGGCTATGGCTACACCTTC. Its protein is CASSKKPEGYGYTF.

The chain links TRBV5-1 to TRBJ1-6; possible D gene TRBD1, 6 bases. The CDR3 totals 16 residues. Trimming cost V 4 bases and J 9 bases, with 20 bases left between them. The germline V gene encodes CDR1 SGHRS and CDR2 YFSETQ. The CDR3 spells CASSRRRTDLGSPLHF. The CDR3 nucleotides are TGCGCCAGCAGCCGAAGGAGGACAGACCTGGGTTCACCCCTCCACTTT.

Details on this clone: The sample has other DNA sequences that encode this CDR3 too. V usage is TRBV6-5 and J usage is TRBJ1-5; D call uncertain. Germline V CDR1 and CDR2: MNHEY, SVGAGI. The CDR3 length is 13 residues. Between the trimmed V and J ends, which lost 4 bases and 4 bases, there was a span of 8 bases. The CDR3 spells CASSSGFNQPQHF. The CDR3 DNA is TGTGCCAGCAGTTCGGGATTTAATCAGCCCCAGCATTTT.

The genes are TRBV5-5 and TRBJ1-2, with D possibly TRBD1 on 6 matching bases. Deletions cut 6 bases from V and 3 bases from J, with 15 bases between. CDR1 is SGHKS, CDR2 YYEKEE, per germline (reference sequence). This CDR3 has 14 residues. The CDR3 DNA follows: TGTGCCAGCACCCCGGGAGGGGGGTACTATGGCTACACCTTC. Translating gives CASTPGGGYYGYTF.

The chain combines TRBV5-1 with TRBJ2-1; 8 bases agree with TRBD1. The CDR3 extends over 16 amino acids. V lost 4 bases, J lost 8 bases, and 14 bases stayed unmatched. Germline V gene data show CDR1 as SGHRS and CDR2 as YFSETQ. CDR3 sequence reads: CASSGRQGTVSDEQFF. In nucleotides, the CDR3 is TGCGCCAGCAGCGGACGACAGGGGACGGTGTCCGATGAGCAGTTCTTC.

This rearrangement joins TRBV2 to TRBJ1-6, with TRBD1 identical over 9 bases. The CDR3 covers 15 residues. The J segment lost 9 bases and the V segment lost 2 bases, leaving 5 bases of the junction unmatched. Germline assignment: CDR1 SNHLY and CDR2 FYNNEI. This chain's CDR3 is CASSENRGPGSPLHF. CDR3 coding DNA: TGTGCCAGCAGTGAAAACAGGGGGCCCGGTTCACCCCTCCACTTT.

This chain links TRBV2 with TRBJ1-1; 10 bases map to TRBD1. Germline V CDR1 and CDR2: SNHLY, FYNNEI. The junction had 0 bases not matched to a gene; V was cut back by 0 bases and J by 5 bases. The CDR3 is 14 residues long. Here the CDR3 DNA reads TGTGCCAGCAGTGAAGCGGACAGGGGGACTGAAGCTTTCTTT. Translated: CASSEADRGTEAFF.

This chain links TRBV21-1 with TRBJ1-2; TRBD1 reflects the table's D call only, with no check against the DNA. TRBV21-1 is termed a pseudogene. CDR3 length: 14 residues. The CDR3 DNA follows: TGTGCCAGCAGCACCCGGACAGCCCCAATGAGGGGCACCTTC. It yields the protein CASSTRTAPMRGTF.

V usage is TRBV4-2 and J usage is TRBJ1-2; D uncertain. The ends were cut back, 0 bases at V and 0 bases at J, with 11 bases in the middle. The germline V gene has CDR1 LGHNA and CDR2 YNFKEQ. This CDR3 spans 16 amino acids. The CDR3 coding sequence is TGTGCCAGCAGCCAAGATTCGTACAGCTCTAACTATGGCTACACCTTC. Translating it yields CASSQDSYSSNYGYTF.

The rearrangement links TRBV6-2 or TRBV6-3 to TRBJ2-7, with D hard to call. CDR1 and CDR2 (germline): MNHEY, SVGEGT. The CDR3 spans 17 residues. V was pared by 4 bases and J by 1 base, with 20 bases between. CDR3 in DNA: TGTGCCAGCAGTTCCCTGACCGCGACTTTTCTTTCCTACGAGCAGTACTTC. This translates into CASSSLTATFLSYEQYF.

The chain has TRBV12-3 or TRBV12-4 and TRBJ1-1; no reliable D call. With 5 bases removed from V and 5 bases from J, the gap between germline ends came to 12 bases. The CDR3 is 13 amino acids. CDR3 sequence: CASSREVRTEAFF. DNA of the CDR3: TGTGCCAGCAGTAGGGAGGTGAGGACTGAAGCTTTCTTT.